This TCR beta chain is from a study of long-term antiretroviral therapy in people with HIV. Whole-study context: In the earliest collections, sampling predates the 2015 immediate-ART recommendation by about a decade. Study-level points and caveats: Blood obtained between 2004 and 2017 may reflect older ART regimens.

Survey-level immunoSEQ v3.0 assays were run. The assay was immunoSEQ multiplex PCR, and TCRdb's table has in-frame clones only and misses some. The profile shows roughly 30,000 clones, more than 75% of them singletons. Notes on this clone: Its antigen is not known.

Trimming removed 5 bases at V and 0 bases at J, with 6 bases between. The CDR3 contains 13 residues. The germline CDR1 and CDR2 sequences are LNHDA and SQIVND (reference sequence). The chain carries TRBV19 and TRBJ2-3; D ambiguous. This material consisted of unsorted PBMCs, taken 4.7 to 5 years after starting antiretroviral therapy. The origin of this receptor is a man between 40 and 49 years old with HIV. The CDR3 region is CASSPTSTDTQYF. CDR3 sequence (DNA): TGTGCCAGTAGTCCGACTAGCACAGATACGCAGTATTTT.